The clone carrying this T cell receptor beta chain was observed a single time. Antigen: not known. Here immunoSEQ multiplex PCR was the method, and the copy in TCRdb shows in-frame clones only, minus some. The table includes around 2.1 million clones, about 92% detected once. The data originate from a study of shared clonotypes between healthy human individuals. Study-wide points: Blood alone was sampled, and tissue repertoires likely differ. Clonotype sharing among donors, it was expected, would be affected by sequencing depth.

Naive CD8 populations comprised CD45RO-negative cells positively selected for CCR7, excluding terminally differentiated effector memory CD45RA+ cells. V lost 5 bases, J lost 0 bases, and 17 bases lay in between. The CDR3 is 17 amino acids. Germline CDR1 SGHTA, CDR2 FQGNSA. The sequencing input was naive CD8+ T cells from PBMCs. The sequence came from a man younger than 35 in good health. Some clones in this sample may be carry-over from other donors' samples. This chain joins TRBV7-2 and TRBJ2-1, with D perhaps matching TRBD2 (5 bases). The CDR3 is CASSPGSGSSSYNEQFF. CDR3 nucleotide sequence: TGTGCCAGCAGCCCTGGGAGCGGCTCGAGCTCCTACAATGAGCAGTTCTTC.